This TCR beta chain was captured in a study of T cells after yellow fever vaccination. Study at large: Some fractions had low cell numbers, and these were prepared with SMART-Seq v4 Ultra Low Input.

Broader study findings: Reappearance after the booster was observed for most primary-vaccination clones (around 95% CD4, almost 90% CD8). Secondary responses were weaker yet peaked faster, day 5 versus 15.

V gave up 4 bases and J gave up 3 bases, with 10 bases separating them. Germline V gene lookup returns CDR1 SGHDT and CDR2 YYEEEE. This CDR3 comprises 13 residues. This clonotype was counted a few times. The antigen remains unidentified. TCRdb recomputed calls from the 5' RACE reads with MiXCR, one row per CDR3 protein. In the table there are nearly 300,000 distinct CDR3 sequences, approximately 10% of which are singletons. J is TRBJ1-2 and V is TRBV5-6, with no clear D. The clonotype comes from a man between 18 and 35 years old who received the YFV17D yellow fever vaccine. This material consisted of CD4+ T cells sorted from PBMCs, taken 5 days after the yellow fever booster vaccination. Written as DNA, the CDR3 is TGTGCCAGCAGCCCCGGGAAGTACTATGGCTACACCTTC. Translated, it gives CASSPGKYYGYTF.